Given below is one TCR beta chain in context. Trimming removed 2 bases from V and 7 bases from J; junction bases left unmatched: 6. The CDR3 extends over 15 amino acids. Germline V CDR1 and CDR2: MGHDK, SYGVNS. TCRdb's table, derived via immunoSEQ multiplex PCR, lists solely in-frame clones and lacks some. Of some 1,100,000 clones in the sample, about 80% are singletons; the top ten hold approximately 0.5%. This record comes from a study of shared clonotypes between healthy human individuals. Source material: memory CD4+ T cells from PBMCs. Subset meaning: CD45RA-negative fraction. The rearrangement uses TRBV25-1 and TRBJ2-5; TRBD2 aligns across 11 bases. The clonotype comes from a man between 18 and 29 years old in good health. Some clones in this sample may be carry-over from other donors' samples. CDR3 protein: CASSEGTSGPRTQYF. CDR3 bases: TGTGCCAGCAGTGAAGGGACTAGCGGACCCCGGACCCAGTACTTC.